This T cell receptor (beta chain) was observed in a study of breast tumors, draining lymph nodes, adjacent tissues. Study-wide points: The lymph node origin of tumor T cells was framed as consistent with a hypothesis, not demonstrated. Luminal-like breast cancer showed significantly higher tumor–nontumor repertoire similarity than basal-like.

The lymph nodes were axillary draining lymph nodes from breast cancer patients. This clonotype was detected many times. Its antigen is unidentified. Germline loops: CDR1 DFQATT, CDR2 SNEGSKA (reference sequence). CDR3 length equals 17 residues. The germline V and J ends were trimmed by 4 bases and 0 bases, with 19 bases remaining between them. Each CDR3 protein is one row after TCRdb ran MiXCR on the multiplex PCR reads. The data show 85,000 to 130,000 distinct CDR3 sequences, roughly 20% seen once. The chain joins TRBV20-1 to TRBJ1-5; TRBD1 might be the D (5 bases). The origin of this receptor is a female donor with breast cancer. Some clones in this sample may be carry-over from other donors' samples. The sample taken for sequencing was axillary lymph node tissue. In DNA, the CDR3 is TGCAGTGCTACTAGGCAGGGAACCTCCTATAGCAATCAGCCCCAGCATTTT. Protein: CSATRQGTSYSNQPQHF.